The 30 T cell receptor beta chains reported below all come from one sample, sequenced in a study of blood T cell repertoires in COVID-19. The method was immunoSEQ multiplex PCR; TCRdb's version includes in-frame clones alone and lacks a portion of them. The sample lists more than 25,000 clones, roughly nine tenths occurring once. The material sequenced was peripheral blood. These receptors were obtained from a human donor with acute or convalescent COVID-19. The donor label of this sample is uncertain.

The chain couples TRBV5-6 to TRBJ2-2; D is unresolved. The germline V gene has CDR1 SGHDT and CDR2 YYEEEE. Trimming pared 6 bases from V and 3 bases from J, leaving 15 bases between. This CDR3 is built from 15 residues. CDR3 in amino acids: CASTHGLFDTGELFF. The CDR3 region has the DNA TGTGCCAGCACCCACGGTCTATTCGACACCGGGGAGCTGTTTTTT.

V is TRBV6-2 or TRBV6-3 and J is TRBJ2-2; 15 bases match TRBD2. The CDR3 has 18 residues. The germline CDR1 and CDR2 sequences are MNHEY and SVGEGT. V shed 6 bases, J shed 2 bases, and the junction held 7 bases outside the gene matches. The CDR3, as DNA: TGTGCCAGCAGCATGGGACTAGCGGGGGGACTAAACACCGGGGAGCTGTTTTTT. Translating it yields CASSMGLAGGLNTGELFF.

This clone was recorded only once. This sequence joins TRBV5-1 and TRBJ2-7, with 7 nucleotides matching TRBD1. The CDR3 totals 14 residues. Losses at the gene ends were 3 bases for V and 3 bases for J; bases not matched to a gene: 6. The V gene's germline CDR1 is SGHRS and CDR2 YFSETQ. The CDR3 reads CASSSGQAYYEQYF. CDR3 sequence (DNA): TGCGCCAGCAGCTCCGGACAGGCCTACTACGAGCAGTACTTC.

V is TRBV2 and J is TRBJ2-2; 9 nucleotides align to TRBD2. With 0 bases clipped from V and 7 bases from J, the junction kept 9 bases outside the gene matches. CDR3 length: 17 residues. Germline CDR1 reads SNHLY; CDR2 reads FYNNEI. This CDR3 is CASSEAAAGGPGGELFF. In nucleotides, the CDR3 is TGTGCCAGCAGTGAAGCGGCAGCGGGAGGTCCGGGCGGGGAGCTGTTTTTT.

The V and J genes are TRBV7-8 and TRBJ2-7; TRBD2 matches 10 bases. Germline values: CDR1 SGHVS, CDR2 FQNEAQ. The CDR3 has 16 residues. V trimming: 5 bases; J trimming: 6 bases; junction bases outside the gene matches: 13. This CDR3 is CASSPQAAGGALEQYF. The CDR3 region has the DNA TGTGCCAGCAGCCCCCAGGCAGCGGGGGGGGCCCTCGAGCAGTACTTC.

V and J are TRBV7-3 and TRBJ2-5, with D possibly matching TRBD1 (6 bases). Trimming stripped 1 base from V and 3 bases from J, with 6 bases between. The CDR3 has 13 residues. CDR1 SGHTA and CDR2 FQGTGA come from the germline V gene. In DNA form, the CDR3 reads TGTGCCAGCAGCTTAAACAGGGAAGAGACCCAGTACTTC. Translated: CASSLNREETQYF.

The CDR3 nucleotides are TGTGCCAGCAGCTCTAGGGGAGCCGGGACAGGGGGTAACAATGAGCAGTTCTTC. It is translated as CASSSRGAGTGGNNEQFF. This chain connects TRBV11-3 to TRBJ2-1, with 11 bases lining up with TRBD1. The CDR3 sequence is 18 residues long. Germline CDR1 is SGHNT and CDR2 is YENEEA. Trimming removed 4 bases from V and 5 bases from J; junction bases left unmatched: 13.

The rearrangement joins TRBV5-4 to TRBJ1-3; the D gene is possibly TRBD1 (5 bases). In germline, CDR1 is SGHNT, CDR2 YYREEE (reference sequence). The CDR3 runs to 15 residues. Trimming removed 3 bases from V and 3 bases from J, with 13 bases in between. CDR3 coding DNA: TGTGCCAGCAGCTCAAATCAGGGCTTTGGAAACACCATATATTTT. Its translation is CASSSNQGFGNTIYF.

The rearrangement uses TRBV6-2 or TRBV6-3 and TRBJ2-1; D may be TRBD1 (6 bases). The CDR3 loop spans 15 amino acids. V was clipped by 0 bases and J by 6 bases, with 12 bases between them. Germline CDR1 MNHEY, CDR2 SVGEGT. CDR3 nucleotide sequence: TGTGCCAGCAGTTACTCGAAGGGGGTTGGCAATGAGCAGTTCTTC. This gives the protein CASSYSKGVGNEQFF.

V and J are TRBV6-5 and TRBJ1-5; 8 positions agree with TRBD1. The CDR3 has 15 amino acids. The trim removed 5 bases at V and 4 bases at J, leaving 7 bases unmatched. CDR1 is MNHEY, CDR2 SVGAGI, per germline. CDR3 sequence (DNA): TGTGCCAGCAGTAGACAGGGGATTGAGAATCAGCCCCAGCATTTT. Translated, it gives CASSRQGIENQPQHF.

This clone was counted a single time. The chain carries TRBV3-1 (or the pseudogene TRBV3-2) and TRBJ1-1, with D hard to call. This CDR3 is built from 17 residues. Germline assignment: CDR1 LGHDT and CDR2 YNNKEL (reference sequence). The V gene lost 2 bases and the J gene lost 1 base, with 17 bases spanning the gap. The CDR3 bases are TGTGCCAGCAGCCAAAGCGAACCTCCGAGGGCGAACACTGAAGCTTTCTTT. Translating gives CASSQSEPPRANTEAFF.

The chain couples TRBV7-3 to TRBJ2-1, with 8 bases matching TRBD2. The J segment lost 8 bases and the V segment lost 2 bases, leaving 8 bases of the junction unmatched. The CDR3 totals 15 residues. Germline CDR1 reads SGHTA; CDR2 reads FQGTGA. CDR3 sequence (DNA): TGTGCCAGCAGCTTAGTATTAGGGACTAGTCATGAGCAGTTCTTC. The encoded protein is CASSLVLGTSHEQFF. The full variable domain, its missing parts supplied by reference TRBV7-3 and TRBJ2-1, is GAGVSQTPSNKVTEKGKYVELRCDPISGHTALYWYRQSLGQGPEFLIYFQGTGAADDSGLPNDRFFAVRPEGSVSTLKIQRTERGDSAVYLCASSLVLGTSHEQFFGPGTRLTVL.

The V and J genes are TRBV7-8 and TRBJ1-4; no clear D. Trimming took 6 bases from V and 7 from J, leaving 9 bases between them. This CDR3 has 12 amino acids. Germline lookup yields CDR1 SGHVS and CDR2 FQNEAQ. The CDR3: CASRPRTEKLFF. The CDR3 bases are TGTGCCAGCAGACCCAGAACTGAAAAACTGTTTTTT. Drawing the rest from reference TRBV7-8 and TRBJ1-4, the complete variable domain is GAGVSQSPRYKVAKRGQDVALRCDPISGHVSLFWYQQALGQGPEFLTYFQNEAQLDKSGLPSDRFFAERPEGSVSTLKIQRTQQEDSAVYLCASRPRTEKLFFGSGTQLSVL.

As DNA, the CDR3 is TGTGCCAGCAGCACCGGACAGGGGGCGCCTGGGGCCAACGTCCTGACTTTC. It translates to CASSTGQGAPGANVLTF. The V and J genes are TRBV5-6 and TRBJ2-6, with 11 positions matching TRBD1. Germline-derived CDR1 and CDR2 are SGHDT and YYEEEE. V gave up 4 bases and J gave up 2 bases; unmatched junction bases: 5. This CDR3 contains 17 residues.

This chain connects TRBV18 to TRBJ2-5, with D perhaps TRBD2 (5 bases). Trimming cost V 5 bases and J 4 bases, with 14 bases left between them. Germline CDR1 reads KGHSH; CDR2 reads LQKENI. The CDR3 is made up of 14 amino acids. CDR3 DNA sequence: TGTGCCAGCTCAGCCCCTAGCAGTCGAGAGACCCAGTACTTC. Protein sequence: CASSAPSSRETQYF.

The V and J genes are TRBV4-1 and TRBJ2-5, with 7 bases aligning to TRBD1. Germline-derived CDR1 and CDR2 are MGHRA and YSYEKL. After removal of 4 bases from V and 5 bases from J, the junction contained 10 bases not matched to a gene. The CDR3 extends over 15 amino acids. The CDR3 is CASSRLGQVPETQYF. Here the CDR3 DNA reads TGCGCCAGCAGCCGGCTAGGACAGGTCCCCGAGACCCAGTACTTC.

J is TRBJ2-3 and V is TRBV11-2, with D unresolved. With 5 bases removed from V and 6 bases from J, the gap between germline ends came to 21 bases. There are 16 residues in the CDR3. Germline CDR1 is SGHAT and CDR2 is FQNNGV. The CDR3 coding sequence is TGTGCCAGCAGCCGATTAGTCAGACCACCCAGGGATACGCAGTATTTT. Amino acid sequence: CASSRLVRPPRDTQYF.

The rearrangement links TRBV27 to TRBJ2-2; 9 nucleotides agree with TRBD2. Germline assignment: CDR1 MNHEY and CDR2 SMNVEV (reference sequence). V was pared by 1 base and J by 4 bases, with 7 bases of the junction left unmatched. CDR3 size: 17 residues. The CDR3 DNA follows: TGTGCCAGCAGTTTATTCGCGGGAGGGGGACCCACCGGGGAGCTGTTTTTT. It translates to CASSLFAGGGPTGELFF.

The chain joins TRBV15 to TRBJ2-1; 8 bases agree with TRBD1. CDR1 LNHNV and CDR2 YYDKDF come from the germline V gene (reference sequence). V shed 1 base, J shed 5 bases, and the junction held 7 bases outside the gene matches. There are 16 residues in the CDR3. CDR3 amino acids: CATSRATGVFNNEQFF. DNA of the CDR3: TGTGCCACCAGCAGAGCGACAGGGGTTTTCAACAATGAGCAGTTCTTC.

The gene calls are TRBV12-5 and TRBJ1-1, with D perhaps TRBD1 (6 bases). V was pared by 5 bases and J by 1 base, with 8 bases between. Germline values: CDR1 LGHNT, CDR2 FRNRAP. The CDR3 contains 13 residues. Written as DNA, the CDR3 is TGTGCTAGTGGTCCAGGGGCGAACACTGAAGCTTTCTTT. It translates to CASGPGANTEAFF.

CDR3 sequence: CASSQFGEQYF. In nucleotides, the CDR3 is TGTGCCAGCAGCCAATTCGGGGAGCAGTACTTC. J is TRBJ2-7 and V is TRBV3-1 (or the pseudogene TRBV3-2), with unresolved D. Germline V gene data show CDR1 as LGHDT and CDR2 as YNNKEL (reference sequence). Trimming removed 2 bases from V and 7 bases from J, with 6 bases in between. This CDR3 contains 11 residues.

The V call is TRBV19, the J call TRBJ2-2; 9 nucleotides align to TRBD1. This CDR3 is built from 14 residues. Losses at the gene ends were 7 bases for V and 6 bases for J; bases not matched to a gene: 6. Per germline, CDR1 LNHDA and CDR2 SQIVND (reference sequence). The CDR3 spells CASMRDRVPGELFF. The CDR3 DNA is TGTGCCAGTATGAGGGACAGGGTCCCCGGGGAGCTGTTTTTT.

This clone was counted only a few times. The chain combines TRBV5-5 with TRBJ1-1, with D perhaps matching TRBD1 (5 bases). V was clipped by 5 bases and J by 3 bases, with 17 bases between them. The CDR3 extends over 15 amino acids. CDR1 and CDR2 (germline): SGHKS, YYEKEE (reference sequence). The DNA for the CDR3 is TGTGCCAGCAGTTCTGACTCCAGGGTGCACACTGAAGCTTTCTTT. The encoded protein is CASSSDSRVHTEAFF.

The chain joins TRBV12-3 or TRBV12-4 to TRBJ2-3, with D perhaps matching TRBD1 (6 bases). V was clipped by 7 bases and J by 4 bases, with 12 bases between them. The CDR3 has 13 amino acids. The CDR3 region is CASTEQGPDTQYF. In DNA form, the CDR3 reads TGTGCCAGCACCGAACAGGGTCCAGATACGCAGTATTTT.

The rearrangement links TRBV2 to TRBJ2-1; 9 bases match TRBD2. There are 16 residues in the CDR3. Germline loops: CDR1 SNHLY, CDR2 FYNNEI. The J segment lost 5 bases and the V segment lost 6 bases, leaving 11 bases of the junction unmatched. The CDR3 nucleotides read TGTGCCAGCAGGCAGGCTGGGGGCGGGGGGGACAATGAGCAGTTCTTC. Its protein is CASRQAGGGGDNEQFF.

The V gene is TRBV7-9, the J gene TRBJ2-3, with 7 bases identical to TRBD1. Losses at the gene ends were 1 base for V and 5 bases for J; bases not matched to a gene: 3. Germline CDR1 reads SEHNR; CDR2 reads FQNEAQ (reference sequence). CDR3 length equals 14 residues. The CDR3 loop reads CASSLGTGRDTQYF. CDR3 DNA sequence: TGTGCCAGCAGCTTAGGGACAGGACGAGATACGCAGTATTTT.

The CDR3 region is CASSRTSGGSYEQYF. As DNA, the CDR3 is TGCGCCAGCAGCCGGACTAGCGGGGGGTCATACGAGCAGTACTTC. The chain recombines TRBV4-1 with TRBJ2-7, with 14 bases fitting TRBD2. The CDR3 is 15 residues long. The V gene end was trimmed by 4 bases and the J gene end by 4 bases; junction bases not matched to a gene: 3. In germline, CDR1 is MGHRA, CDR2 YSYEKL.

CDR3: CASSVEGYNEQFF. The CDR3 bases are TGTGCCAGCAGCGTAGAGGGGTACAATGAGCAGTTCTTC. The chain uses TRBV9 and TRBJ2-1, with a tentative D call TRBD1 (5 bases). V shed 0 bases and J shed 4 bases, with 5 bases lying between them. The CDR3 length is 13 residues. The V gene's germline CDR1 is SGDLS and CDR2 YYNGEE. The whole variable domain, filled in from reference TRBV9 and TRBJ2-1, reads DSGVTQTPKHLITATGQRVTLRCSPRSGDLSVYWYQQSLDQGLQFLIQYYNGEERAKGNILERFSAQQFPDLHSELNLSSLELGDSALYFCASSVEGYNEQFFGPGTRLTVL.

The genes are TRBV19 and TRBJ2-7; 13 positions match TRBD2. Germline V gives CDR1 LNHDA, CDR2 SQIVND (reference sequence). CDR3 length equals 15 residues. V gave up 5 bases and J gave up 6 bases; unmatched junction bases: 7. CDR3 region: CASSPGTSGTTEQYF. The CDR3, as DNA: TGTGCCAGTAGTCCCGGGACTAGCGGGACCACCGAGCAGTACTTC.

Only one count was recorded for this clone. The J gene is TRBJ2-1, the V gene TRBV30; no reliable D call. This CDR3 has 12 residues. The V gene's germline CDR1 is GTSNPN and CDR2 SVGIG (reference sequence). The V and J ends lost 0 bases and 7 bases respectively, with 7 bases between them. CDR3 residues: CAWSVSGNEQFF. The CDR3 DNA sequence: TGTGCCTGGAGTGTATCCGGTAATGAGCAGTTCTTC.